The clone carrying this TCR beta chain turned up a few times. Unique molecular identifiers featured in how the TCRbeta library was prepared. TCRdb ran MiXCR on the PCR reads and lists one entry per CDR3 protein. The table includes some 110,000 distinct CDR3 sequences, about a tenth detected once. This sample stems from a study of T-cell reconstitution after alpha-beta-depleted transplantation in children. The TCR was taken from a boy younger than 10 with acute lymphoblastic leukemia, due to receive a stem cell transplant. This specimen consisted of PBMCs, obtained before TCRalphabeta/CD19-depleted stem cell transplant.

In DNA form, the CDR3 reads TGTGCCAGCAGCCAATACCACGGGGTAGCGCCCAACACCTTC. Its translation: CASSQYHGVAPNTF. The J gene is TRBJ1-2, the V gene TRBV3-1; D gene unclear. Germline V gene lookup returns CDR1 LGHDT and CDR2 YNNKEL (reference sequence). V was shortened by 2 bases and J by 12 bases, with 19 bases between the two germline ends. The CDR3 covers 14 residues. The entire variable domain, with the rest obtained from reference TRBV3-1 and TRBJ1-2, is as follows: DTAVSQTPKYLVTQMGNDKSIKCEQNLGHDTMYWYKQDSKKFLKIMFSYNNKELIINETVPNRFSPKSPDKAHLNLHINSLELGDSAVYFCASSQYHGVAPNTFGSGTRLTVV.